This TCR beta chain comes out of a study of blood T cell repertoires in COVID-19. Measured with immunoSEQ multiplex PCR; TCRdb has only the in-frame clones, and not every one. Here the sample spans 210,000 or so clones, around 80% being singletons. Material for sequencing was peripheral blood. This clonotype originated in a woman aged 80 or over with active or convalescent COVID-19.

CDR3 nucleotide sequence: TGTGCCAGCACCCCTAGGGGAACCTACAATGAGCAGTTCTTC. Translation: CASTPRGTYNEQFF. The chain has TRBV6-2 or TRBV6-3 and TRBJ2-1; possibly TRBD1 for D (5 bases). CDR3 length: 14 amino acids. The V end was cut by 7 bases, the J end by 2 bases, with 12 bases between. CDR1 is MNHEY, CDR2 SVGEGT, per germline.